The rows below give T cell receptor beta chains drawn from one sample of a study of shared clonotypes between healthy human individuals. Some clones are missing from TCRdb's copy, which holds only in-frame ones; the method was immunoSEQ multiplex PCR. The sample records over 850,000 clones, more than 75% being singletons. Sequencing was performed on memory CD4+ T cells from PBMCs. These receptor sequences come from a man between 18 and 29 years old in good health. Some clones in this sample may be carry-over from other donors' samples. The CDR3 runs from the conserved cysteine through the conserved F or W. Each record gives: clone size, D gene, J gene, V gene, CDR3 DNA, CDR3 protein. D genes are given only for firm matches. Clone size appears in some rows only: once, few, many, or a class for an expanded clone.

once . TRBJ1-2 TRBV4-2 TGTGCCAGCAGCCAAGAAGTTGAGGCTCTGGGCGGCTACACCTTC CASSQEVEALGGYTF
. TRBD1 TRBJ1-2 TRBV28 TGTGCCAGCAGTCTCAGGACAGGGAGCGGCTATGGCTACACCTTC CASSLRTGSGYGYTF
. . TRBJ1-4 TRBV10-3 TGTGCCATCAGTGATGGAGAGGGGAGAAAACTGTTTTTT CAISDGEGRKLFF
once . TRBJ2-5 TRBV19 TGTGCCAGTAGACCCTCCTTTGGCCAAGAGACCCAGTACTTC CASRPSFGQETQYF
. TRBD2 TRBJ2-5 TRBV5-6 TGTGCCAGCAGCTTCTTTAGCGGGAGTATAGCGGAGACCCAGTACTTC CASSFFSGSIAETQYF
. . TRBJ2-1 TRBV9 TGTGCCAGCAGCGTAGTTGGGACTCCACCTAACAATGAGCAGTTCTTC CASSVVGTPPNNEQFF
. . TRBJ1-1 TRBV28 TGTGCCACCCAGGACACTGAAGCTTTCTTT CATQDTEAFF
. TRBD2 TRBJ2-1 TRBV5-1 TGCGCCAGCAGCAAGGGACTAGCGGGAACTGGGCAGTTCTTC CASSKGLAGTGQFF
once . TRBJ2-7 TRBV7-2 TGTGCCAGCAGTTTAACGGGTGTCGGGAGTCCCTACGAGCAGTACTTC CASSLTGVGSPYEQYF
. . TRBJ2-2 TRBV28 TGTGCCACCCGGTCGGGACAGGCGGGGGCCGGGGAGCTGTTTTTT CATRSGQAGAGELFF
. . TRBJ2-1 TRBV7-8 TGTGCCAGCAGCTTAGGCCATGGAAGGGCAAACTACAATGAGCAGTTCTTC CASSLGHGRANYNEQFF
. . TRBJ2-2 TRBV6-1 TGTGCCAGCAGTGAAAAAGGGGGTTTTACCGGGGAGCTGTTTTTT CASSEKGGFTGELFF
many TRBD1 TRBJ2-5 TRBV18 TGTGCCAGCTCACCAAGAACAGGGGTGGGAGAGACCCAGTACTTC CASSPRTGVGETQYF
few TRBD1 TRBJ2-7 TRBV28 TGTGCCAGCATCGGGGCAGGGGGCTCCTACGAGCAGTACTTC CASIGAGGSYEQYF
. TRBD1 TRBJ1-1 TRBV7-8 TGTGCCAGCAGCAAGCAGACAGGGGGCACTGAAGCTTTCTTT CASSKQTGGTEAFF
once . TRBJ2-3 TRBV2 TGTGCCAGCAGTCCCGGGAGAACCGACGTAGATACGCAGTATTTT CASSPGRTDVDTQYF
once . TRBJ1-6 TRBV5-4 TGTGCCAGCAGCTTGGCAGGGAACGGTTCACCCCTCCACTTT CASSLAGNGSPLHF
. . TRBJ2-1 TRBV2 TGTGCCAGCAGTGATAGCGGATTGTTGACGAATTACAATGAGCAGTTCTTC CASSDSGLLTNYNEQFF
. . TRBJ2-7 TRBV5-4 TGTGCCAGCACCCCGGGGGCGGGGGCCTACGAGCAGTACTTC CASTPGAGAYEQYF
. TRBD1 TRBJ1-5 TRBV2 TGTGCCAGCAGTTGGATCCAGGGGGGGGTCTATAGCAATCAGCCCCAGCATTTT CASSWIQGGVYSNQPQHF
. . TRBJ2-7 TRBV4-1 TGCGCCAGCAGCCAAGGATCGGCAGGGGGGTTGGGCGAGCAGTACTTC CASSQGSAGGLGEQYF
. TRBD1 TRBJ2-3 TRBV5-1 TGCGCCAGCAGCGAGGGACAGGGGGTCACAGATACGCAGTATTTT CASSEGQGVTDTQYF
. . TRBJ1-3 TRBV5-1 TGCGCCAGCAGCCATGGGGACAACTCTGGAAACACCATATATTTT CASSHGDNSGNTIYF
. . TRBJ2-7 TRBV5-1 TGCGCCAGCAGCCCACTCGCAGGGGTACCTAGGCGCGAGCAGTACTTC CASSPLAGVPRREQYF
. TRBD1 TRBJ2-1 TRBV7-3 TGTGCCAGCAGCGCGCAGGGGGCTGGGAACAATGAGCAGTTCTTC CASSAQGAGNNEQFF
few TRBD2 TRBJ2-7 TRBV30 TGTGCCTGGAGTGTACCACTAGCGGACCCCCTCCCTCTCTACGAGCAGTACTTC CAWSVPLADPLPLYEQYF
. . TRBJ2-3 TRBV5-1 TGCGCCAGCAGCTTGGGCGTCAGGGAGACAGATACGCAGTATTTT CASSLGVRETDTQYF
. . TRBJ2-3 TRBV7-3 TGTGCCAGCAGCTTAAGGGCAGGTAGCACAGATACGCAGTATTTT CASSLRAGSTDTQYF
. . TRBJ2-5 TRBV7-8 TGTGCCAGCAGCCCGTTAAGCTGGATAGAGACCCAGTACTTC CASSPLSWIETQYF
once . TRBJ2-1 TRBV30 TGTGCCTGGGGCCAGAATGAGCAGTTCTTC CAWGQNEQFF
. TRBD1 TRBJ1-1 TRBV6-1 TGTGCCAGCAGACAGGGGGCAACTGAAGCTTTCTTT CASRQGATEAFF
. . TRBJ2-7 TRBV27 TGTGCCAGCAGTGGGGGCAGGGGCTCCTACGAGCAGTACTTC CASSGGRGSYEQYF
. . TRBJ1-1 TRBV19 TGTGCCAGTCGGATTACGAGAAGGGAGAACACTGAAGCTTTCTTT CASRITRRENTEAFF
. . TRBJ2-1 TRBV7-3 TGTGCCAGCAGCACCCCGGGGGCAGCAGGGAATGAGCAGTTCTTC CASSTPGAAGNEQFF
. . TRBJ2-3 TRBV28 TGTGCCAGCAGTTTACCGCTAGCTCCCAGGTCAGATACGCAGTATTTT CASSLPLAPRSDTQYF
once TRBD1 TRBJ1-4 TRBV30 TGTGCCTGGGGATATAGCGGGGACAGGGGGCGCATACGAACTAATGAAAAACTGTTTTTT CAWGYSGDRGRIRTNEKLFF
. . TRBJ1-2 TRBV5-1 TGCGCCAGCAGCAGGCTTCTGGGGGGTTATAACTATGGCTACACCTTC CASSRLLGGYNYGYTF
. . TRBJ2-2 TRBV5-1 TGCGCCAGCAGCTTAGGGCAAACCGGGGAGCTGTTTTTT CASSLGQTGELFF
. . TRBJ2-5 TRBV7-9 TGTGCCAGCAGCTTAGGGACAGCTAAAGAGACCCAGTACTTC CASSLGTAKETQYF
. . TRBJ2-1 TRBV11-3 TGTGCCAGCAGCTTGGAGGGCGATGAGCAGTTCTTC CASSLEGDEQFF